Below are 28 T cell receptor beta chains sequenced from a single sample in a study of beta chain features in type 1 diabetes (dated by TCRdb to between 2018 and 2020). The full study reports these points: A moderate but significant shortening of TCRB CDR3 length was observed in type 1 diabetes patients in all four CD4+ subsets.

Their cognate antigens are unknown. The library was prepared using the immunoSEQ multiplex PCR assay. The entire isolated RNA was reverse transcribed using the High Capacity cDNA Reverse Transcription Kit, and thus expressed TCRB transcripts were sequenced. The source is immuneACCESS, and TCRdb retained only in-frame sequences with V and J called. Part of the clones is not carried over; for the studies checked, unresolved V genes explain less than half of this, and the remainder is unexplained. This sample lists 600,000 to 700,000 clones; roughly 12% were detected once. The ten most abundant clones make up approximately 0.11% of the sample. The sequenced sample was naive CD4+ T cells from blood. Sample cell subset or site, as interpreted from the label and publication: true naive CD4+ T cells. The receptor set was obtained from a man aged 25-40 years with type 1 diabetes.

V gene TRBV11-2 combines with J gene TRBJ2-1, with 9 bases fitting TRBD2. This CDR3 region has 15 residues. After removal of 2 bases from V and 8 bases from J, the junction contained 7 bases not matched to a gene. CDR1 and CDR2 from the germline V gene are SGHAT and FQNNGV. The DNA for the CDR3 is TGTGCCAGCAGCTTAAACGCGGGGGGGATTTATGAGCAGTTCTTC. Translated, it gives CASSLNAGGIYEQFF.

This clone appeared many times. Distinct nucleotide sequences in the sample also encode this CDR3. V and J are TRBV28 and TRBJ2-6; no clear D gene. Germline assignment: CDR1 MDHEN and CDR2 SYDVKM. The CDR3 consists of 14 residues. V was pared by 3 bases and J by 0 bases, with 3 bases between. CDR3 DNA: TGTGCCAGCAGTTTGGTCTCTGGGGCCAACGTCCTGACTTTC. Its translation is CASSLVSGANVLTF.

V is TRBV27 and J is TRBJ2-2; D tentatively fits TRBD1 or TRBD2 (5 bases each). Germline CDR1 MNHEY, CDR2 SMNVEV (reference sequence). V lost 0 bases and J lost 4, with 15 bases in between. This CDR3 spans 17 amino acids. The CDR3 DNA reads TGTGCCAGCAGTTTATCCCCCGGGACCCGCTCCACCGGGGAGCTGTTTTTT. Protein: CASSLSPGTRSTGELFF.

This clone was recorded a few times. This rearrangement joins TRBV5-1 to TRBJ2-2, with a weak D call TRBD1 (6 bases). The germline gives CDR1 SGHRS, CDR2 YFSETQ. The CDR3 sequence is 17 residues long. The V end was cut by 4 bases, the J end by 0 bases, with 16 bases between. This chain's CDR3 is CASSLQGGPANTGELFF. The CDR3 DNA sequence: TGCGCCAGCAGCCTACAAGGGGGACCAGCGAACACCGGGGAGCTGTTTTTT.

Here the CDR3 DNA reads TGCGCCAGCAGCCCCAGCTCTGGGGCCAACGTCCTGACTTTC. It is translated as CASSPSSGANVLTF. The rearrangement links TRBV5-1 to TRBJ2-6, with D uncertain. V lost 4 bases, J lost 0 bases, and 5 bases lay in between. The CDR3 contains 14 residues. The germline V gene encodes CDR1 SGHRS and CDR2 YFSETQ.

This clone has only a few counts. V and J are TRBV25-1 and TRBJ1-1; the D is unclear. Trimming removed 5 bases at V and 3 bases at J, with 10 bases between. The CDR3 has 13 amino acids. The germline V gene has CDR1 MGHDK and CDR2 SYGVNS. The CDR3 nucleotides are TGTGCCAGCAGTATAGAATGGGACACTGAAGCTTTCTTT. This sequence encodes CASSIEWDTEAFF.

The chain carries TRBV29-1 and TRBJ1-3; 7 nucleotides agree with TRBD1. The CDR3 loop spans 14 amino acids. J gave up 0 bases and V 6 bases, and 5 bases lay outside the gene matches. Germline V gene lookup returns CDR1 SQVTM and CDR2 ANQGSEA. The CDR3 region has the DNA TGCAGCGTCGCCGGGACAGCCTCTGGAAACACCATATATTTT. Translation: CSVAGTASGNTIYF.

V and J are TRBV6-4 and TRBJ1-2; perhaps TRBD1 as D (5 bases). Germline assignment: CDR1 MRHNA and CDR2 SNTAGT. V was clipped by 5 bases and J by 2 bases, with 15 bases between them. This CDR3 has 15 residues. CDR3 amino acids: CASSRDRQGNYGYTF. The DNA for the CDR3 is TGTGCCAGCAGTAGGGACCGGCAGGGAAACTATGGCTACACCTTC.

The rearrangement links TRBV18 to TRBJ2-7; 7 bases map to TRBD2. CDR3 size: 14 residues. In germline, CDR1 is KGHSH, CDR2 LQKENI. The trim removed 6 bases at V and 2 bases at J, leaving 7 bases unmatched. CDR3 sequence (DNA): TGTGCCAGCTCCCTCGGGACTACCGCCTACGAGCAGTACTTC. Translating gives CASSLGTTAYEQYF.

As DNA, the CDR3 is TGTGCCAGCAGCCATCCGGACAGCTATAGCAATCAGCCCCAGCATTTT. Translation: CASSHPDSYSNQPQHF. This chain connects TRBV6-6 to TRBJ1-5; maybe TRBD1 (6 bases). The CDR3 covers 16 residues. Trimming removed 6 bases from V and 0 bases from J, with 15 bases in between. In germline, CDR1 is MNHNY, CDR2 SVGAGI (reference sequence).

This clone was detected a few times. The chain couples TRBV6-5 to TRBJ1-2; TRBD1 matches at 11 bases. CDR1 is MNHEY and CDR2 is SVGAGI in the germline V gene. This CDR3 comprises 15 residues. The junction had 3 bases not matched to a gene; V was cut back by 2 bases and J by 4 bases. The CDR3 coding sequence is TGTGCCAGCAGTTACGGGACAGGGGGACTCTATGGCTACACCTTC. Its translation: CASSYGTGGLYGYTF.

This clone has only a few counts. CDR3 amino acids: CASSPQGGGPYEQYF. The CDR3 DNA reads as TGTGCCAGCAGCCCCCAAGGTGGGGGTCCCTACGAGCAGTACTTC. The rearrangement links TRBV7-2 to TRBJ2-7, with D perhaps given as TRBD1 or TRBD2 (5 bases each). The germline gives CDR1 SGHTA, CDR2 FQGNSA. This CDR3 spans 15 amino acids. V shed 5 bases and J shed 2 bases, with 16 bases lying between them.

The chain joins TRBV29-1 to TRBJ1-1; 8 bases are a match to TRBD1. Germline CDR1 reads SQVTM; CDR2 reads ANQGSEA. J lost 6 bases, V lost 5 bases, and 14 bases had no gene match. This CDR3 spans 15 amino acids. CDR3 amino acids: CSVLPPRTGGAEAFF. As DNA, the CDR3 is TGCAGCGTTCTTCCGCCAAGAACAGGGGGTGCTGAAGCTTTCTTT.

This clone appeared a few times. The chain employs TRBV9 and TRBJ1-2, with unresolved D. This CDR3 spans 13 amino acids. V lost 4 bases to trimming and J lost 1 base, with 8 bases between them. Germline V gives CDR1 SGDLS, CDR2 YYNGEE. CDR3 residues: CASSTASNYGYTF. DNA of the CDR3: TGTGCCAGCAGCACCGCCAGTAACTATGGCTACACCTTC.

This clone was picked up a small number of times. This sequence joins TRBV7-2 and TRBJ1-6; D gene ambiguous. The CDR3 runs 15 residues. V was cut by 5 bases and J by 1 base, with 9 bases left in between. Germline V gives CDR1 SGHTA, CDR2 FQGNSA. CDR3 residues: CASSQRLSYNSPLHF. The CDR3 bases are TGTGCCAGCAGCCAACGACTATCCTATAATTCACCCCTCCACTTT.

This chain connects TRBV7-2 to TRBJ2-1; D call uncertain. The CDR3 consists of 13 residues. V lost 3 bases to trimming and J lost 9 bases, with 12 bases between them. The V gene's germline CDR1 is SGHTA and CDR2 FQGNSA. CDR3 in amino acids: CASSLVREGEQFF. The DNA for the CDR3 is TGTGCCAGCAGCTTGGTGCGCGAAGGTGAGCAGTTCTTC.

The J gene is TRBJ2-5, the V gene TRBV25-1; 9 bases are shared with TRBD1. Germline CDR1 reads MGHDK; CDR2 reads SYGVNS. J gave up 2 bases and V 4 bases, and 8 bases lay outside the gene matches. The CDR3 runs 16 residues. The CDR3 reads CASSGDRERSQETQYF. The CDR3 coding sequence is TGTGCCAGCAGTGGGGACAGGGAGAGATCTCAAGAGACCCAGTACTTC.

The V and J genes are TRBV19 and TRBJ2-4; no clear D gene. The CDR3 sequence is 13 residues long. Trimming took off 5 bases at V and 7 bases at J, with 12 bases between the two ends. Germline V gives CDR1 LNHDA, CDR2 SQIVND (reference sequence). Here the CDR3 reads CASSAPGRNIQYF. CDR3 nucleotides: TGTGCCAGTAGTGCTCCGGGTCGTAACATTCAGTACTTC. Supplemented by reference TRBV19 and TRBJ2-4, the full variable domain reads DGGITQSPKYLFRKEGQNVTLSCEQNLNHDAMYWYRQDPGQGLRLIYYSQIVNDFQKGDIAEGYSVSREKKESFPLTVTSAQKNPTAFYLCASSAPGRNIQYFGAGTRLSVL.

This clone was seen a few times. The V call is TRBV5-4, the J call TRBJ1-2; no definite D call. The CDR3 sequence is 12 residues long. The ends were cut back, 7 bases at V and 2 bases at J, with 9 bases in the middle. Looked up from germline, CDR1 is SGHNT and CDR2 is YYREEE (reference sequence). The CDR3 DNA follows: TGTGCCAGCGGGAATGGCAACTATGGCTACACCTTC. Amino acids: CASGNGNYGYTF.

The sample holds a few counts of this clone. The V call is TRBV5-1, the J call TRBJ1-5; D is perhaps TRBD1 (5 bases). CDR1 and CDR2 (germline): SGHRS, YFSETQ. The CDR3 runs to 15 residues. V lost 4 bases and J 3 bases, leaving 14 bases between the germline ends. The CDR3 is CASSLGSGFNQPQHF. For the CDR3, the DNA is TGCGCCAGCAGCCTTGGGTCAGGGTTCAATCAGCCCCAGCATTTT.

This clone occurred a few times. This chain links TRBV29-1 with TRBJ2-7; 8 nucleotides line up with TRBD1. The germline V gene has CDR1 SQVTM and CDR2 ANQGSEA. CDR3 size: 14 residues. The V gene end was trimmed by 3 bases and the J gene end by 10 bases; junction bases not matched to a gene: 14. This CDR3 is CSVEQGARSRAQYF. CDR3 nucleotides: TGCAGCGTTGAGCAGGGGGCAAGGTCAAGGGCCCAGTACTTC.

This clone has more than one count but fewer than ten. V and J are TRBV5-1 and TRBJ1-1; 7 bases fit TRBD1. There are 16 residues in the CDR3. Germline CDR1 and CDR2: SGHRS and YFSETQ. V lost 0 bases, J lost 4 bases, and 9 bases stayed unmatched. Written as DNA, the CDR3 is TGCGCCAGCAGCTTGGAGCCACAGGGGCGCCGCACTGAAGCTTTCTTT. As protein: CASSLEPQGRRTEAFF.

The CDR3 nucleotides are TGTGCCACCGCGGACAACGAGTATAATTCACCCCTCCACTTT. Encoded protein: CATADNEYNSPLHF. The chain employs TRBV7-9 and TRBJ1-6; possible D gene TRBD1, 5 bases. Germline CDR1 and CDR2: SEHNR and FQNEAQ (reference sequence). The CDR3 is 14 residues long. Trimming shortened V by 10 bases and J by 4 bases, and 14 bases separated the two germline ends.

As regards this clone: The sample holds other DNA sequences that translate to the same CDR3. The V gene is TRBV27, the J gene TRBJ1-4; 7 nucleotides match TRBD1. This CDR3 is 14 amino acids long. V was pared by 5 bases and J by 0 bases, with 0 bases of the junction left unmatched. Germline lookup yields CDR1 MNHEY and CDR2 SMNVEV (reference sequence). The CDR3 loop is CASSGTATNEKLFF. The CDR3 DNA reads TGTGCCAGCAGTGGGACAGCAACTAATGAAAAACTGTTTTTT.

V and J are TRBV7-2 and TRBJ2-1; the match to TRBD2 covers 7 bases. The junction had 10 bases not matched to a gene; V was cut back by 5 bases and J by 15 bases. The CDR3 runs to 12 residues. CDR1 and CDR2 from the germline V gene are SGHTA and FQGNSA. CDR3: CASSPLTSSPFF. DNA of the CDR3: TGTGCCAGCAGCCCTTTGACTAGCTCCCCGTTCTTC.

This clone was found a few times. The CDR3 is CASSDSNQPQHF. Here the CDR3 DNA reads TGTGCCAGCAGCGATAGCAATCAGCCCCAGCATTTT. The chain uses TRBV7-2 and TRBJ1-5; D remains unclear. Trimming stripped 5 bases from V and 0 bases from J, with 2 bases between. The CDR3 has 12 amino acids. From germline, CDR1 is SGHTA and CDR2 FQGNSA. Based on the CDR3 plus reference TRBV7-2 and TRBJ1-5, the full variable domain is GAGVSQSPSNKVTEKGKDVELRCDPISGHTALYWYRQSLGQGLEFLIYFQGNSAPDKSGLPSDRFSAERTGGSVSTLTIQRTQQEDSAVYLCASSDSNQPQHFGDGTRLSIL.

The sample holds a few counts of this clone. Because it lacks the conserved phenylalanine or tryptophan at the end, this CDR3 is likely a read error. No DNA is shown, since the ends of the CDR3 on it are uncertain; the CDR3 is the one TCRdb lists. V and J are TRBV10-3 and TRBJ2-7; TRBD2 is taken as the D call from the table, unchecked against the DNA. Germline CDR1 reads ENHRY; CDR2 reads SYGVKD. The CDR3 comprises 9 residues, both ends counted. The CDR3 reads CAMGGTDPI.

This chain links TRBV21-1 with TRBJ2-7; the table assigns TRBD2, which was not confirmed against the DNA. TRBV21-1 is described as a pseudogene. This CDR3 region has 15 residues. The CDR3 loop is CASSTAGPSSYEQYF. The CDR3 DNA follows: TGTGCCAGCAGCACTGCGGGACCCTCCTCCTACGAGCAGTACTTC.